The 20 T cell receptor beta chains reported below all come from one sample, sequenced in a study of blood T cell repertoires in COVID-19. Only in-frame clones appear in the TCRdb table, and some are missing; sequencing was by immunoSEQ multiplex PCR. Found here are over 130,000 clones, about 87% of them singletons; the top ten hold about 11%. The sequencing input was peripheral blood. These receptors all stem from a woman of 80 years or more with acute or convalescent COVID-19.

This clone was seen just once. The rearrangement uses TRBV5-1 and TRBJ2-7; 7 positions agree with TRBD1. The ends lost 3 bases at V and 0 bases at J; junction bases unmatched: 3. The CDR3 sequence is 14 residues long. Germline values: CDR1 SGHRS, CDR2 YFSETQ. This CDR3 reads CASSSDRASYEQYF. For the CDR3, the DNA is TGCGCCAGCAGCTCCGACAGGGCCTCCTACGAGCAGTACTTC.

The chain uses TRBV7-2 and TRBJ1-1; no firm D call. Germline CDR1 SGHTA, CDR2 FQGNSA. V was clipped by 4 bases and J by 2 bases, with 5 bases between them. The CDR3 has 12 residues. CDR3 amino acids: CASSSYNTEAFF. The CDR3 coding sequence is TGTGCCAGCAGCTCCTACAACACTGAAGCTTTCTTT.

This clone was detected only once. The chain recombines TRBV2 with TRBJ2-5; D possibly corresponds to TRBD1 (5 bases). Germline CDR1 and CDR2: SNHLY and FYNNEI. This CDR3 region has 13 residues. Trimming took off 3 bases at V and 4 bases at J, with 9 bases between the two ends. CDR3 residues: CASSEVGRETQYF. For the CDR3, the DNA is TGTGCCAGCAGTGAGGTGGGGCGAGAGACCCAGTACTTC.

This chain joins TRBV18 and TRBJ1-1; 9 nucleotides line up with TRBD1. V shed 6 bases and J 4 bases; nucleotides not matched to a gene: 6. The CDR3 consists of 14 residues. Germline assignment: CDR1 KGHSH and CDR2 LQKENI. CDR3 sequence: CASSEQGAGTEAFF. CDR3 coding DNA: TGTGCCAGCTCTGAACAGGGGGCGGGCACTGAAGCTTTCTTT.

Here the CDR3 reads CASTTGEDTEAFF. Written as DNA, the CDR3 is TGTGCCAGCACTACAGGGGAGGACACTGAAGCTTTCTTT. The V call is TRBV6-5, the J call TRBJ1-1; 7 nucleotides agree with TRBD1. Germline-derived CDR1 and CDR2 are MNHEY and SVGAGI. This CDR3 spans 13 amino acids. The trim removed 7 bases at V and 3 bases at J, leaving 5 bases unmatched.

The J gene is TRBJ2-4, the V gene TRBV7-2; D may be TRBD1 (5 bases). V lost 1 base, J lost 1 base, and 11 bases lay in between. This CDR3 comprises 16 residues. Germline lookup yields CDR1 SGHTA and CDR2 FQGNSA. The CDR3, as DNA: TGTGCCAGCAGCTTAGTCTCAGGGAAGGCCAAAAACATTCAGTACTTC. It yields the protein CASSLVSGKAKNIQYF.

J is TRBJ1-5 and V is TRBV5-1, with D possibly being TRBD1 (6 bases). CDR1 and CDR2 (germline): SGHRS, YFSETQ. V lost 3 bases, J lost 2 bases, and 6 bases lay in between. The CDR3 totals 13 residues. The CDR3 here is CASSSGGNQPQHF. The DNA of the CDR3 is TGCGCCAGCAGCTCAGGGGGCAATCAGCCCCAGCATTTT.

This rearrangement joins TRBV5-5 to TRBJ1-6; maybe TRBD1 (5 bases). The V gene's germline CDR1 is SGHKS and CDR2 YYEKEE (reference sequence). The germline V and J ends were trimmed by 4 bases and 7 bases, with 15 bases remaining between them. The CDR3 is made up of 15 amino acids. The CDR3 spells CASSRGWGENSPLHF. CDR3 sequence (DNA): TGTGCCAGCAGCCGGGGGTGGGGTGAAAATTCACCCCTCCACTTT.

The gene calls are TRBV7-2 and TRBJ2-5, with D unresolved. CDR3 length: 12 amino acids. CDR1 and CDR2 from the germline V gene are SGHTA and FQGNSA. The germline V and J ends were trimmed by 2 bases and 5 bases, with 6 bases remaining between them. The DNA for the CDR3 is TGTGCCAGCAGCTTATCTTTCGAGACCCAGTACTTC. Amino acid sequence: CASSLSFETQYF. Drawing the rest from reference TRBV7-2 and TRBJ2-5, the complete variable domain is GAGVSQSPSNKVTEKGKDVELRCDPISGHTALYWYRQSLGQGLEFLIYFQGNSAPDKSGLPSDRFSAERTGGSVSTLTIQRTQQEDSAVYLCASSLSFETQYFGPGTRLLVL.

The V and J genes are TRBV7-8 and TRBJ1-5; tentative D call: TRBD1 (6 bases). The CDR3 extends over 16 amino acids. With 1 base removed from V and 7 bases from J, the gap between germline ends came to 17 bases. CDR1 is SGHVS, CDR2 FQNEAQ, per germline. The CDR3, as DNA: TGTGCCAGCAGCTTAGGGGCGGGGGGGGCTCGGCAGCCCCAGCATTTT. Protein sequence: CASSLGAGGARQPQHF.

The V and J genes are TRBV14 and TRBJ1-4; 7 bases fit TRBD1. The CDR3 sequence is 14 residues long. With 4 bases clipped from V and 6 bases from J, the junction kept 5 bases outside the gene matches. Germline V gene data show CDR1 as SGHDN and CDR2 as FVKESK. The CDR3 region is CASSRDRADEKLFF. In DNA, the CDR3 is TGTGCCAGCAGCCGCGACAGGGCGGATGAAAAACTGTTTTTT.

The rearrangement uses TRBV20-1 and TRBJ2-3; no reliable D call. Trimming removed 3 bases at V and 4 bases at J, with 8 bases between. In germline, CDR1 is DFQATT, CDR2 SNEGSKA (reference sequence). The CDR3 extends over 12 amino acids. The CDR3 region has the DNA TGCAGTGCTAGTCCCTCCCCAGATACGCAGTATTTT. This gives the protein CSASPSPDTQYF.

J is TRBJ1-4 and V is TRBV6-5; D is uncertain. V was shortened by 0 bases and J by 14 bases, with 16 bases between the two germline ends. The CDR3 is made up of 14 amino acids. CDR1 is MNHEY and CDR2 is SVGAGI in the germline V gene. The CDR3 loop is CASSYSTQGFRLFF. The CDR3 DNA sequence: TGTGCCAGCAGTTACTCGACTCAAGGCTTCCGGCTGTTTTTT.

J is TRBJ2-1 and V is TRBV19; D is uncertain. The germline V gene has CDR1 LNHDA and CDR2 SQIVND (reference sequence). Trimming removed 4 bases at V and 7 bases at J, with 5 bases between. The CDR3 consists of 11 residues. The CDR3 is CASSNRNEQFF. In DNA, the CDR3 is TGTGCCAGTAGTAACCGGAATGAGCAGTTCTTC. Full variable domain (rest looked up from reference TRBV19 and TRBJ2-1): DGGITQSPKYLFRKEGQNVTLSCEQNLNHDAMYWYRQDPGQGLRLIYYSQIVNDFQKGDIAEGYSVSREKKESFPLTVTSAQKNPTAFYLCASSNRNEQFFGPGTRLTVL.

The V gene is TRBV2, the J gene TRBJ1-1, with D unresolved. Trimming took 7 bases from V and 1 from J, leaving 10 bases between them. The CDR3 is made up of 13 amino acids. Germline CDR1 and CDR2: SNHLY and FYNNEI. The CDR3 bases are TGTGCCAGCATTCGGCAGGCGAACACTGAAGCTTTCTTT. This translates into CASIRQANTEAFF.

The genes are TRBV4-2 and TRBJ2-2, with D hard to call. The CDR3 is 17 amino acids. V lost 0 bases and J lost 3, with 14 bases in between. The V gene's germline CDR1 is LGHNA and CDR2 YNFKEQ. The CDR3 here is CASSQDLNKRYTGELFF. The CDR3 coding sequence is TGTGCCAGCAGCCAAGATCTGAATAAGCGATACACCGGGGAGCTGTTTTTT.

This chain joins TRBV7-8 and TRBJ1-1; 9 bases align to TRBD1. Germline-derived CDR1 and CDR2 are SGHVS and FQNEAQ. The CDR3 length is 18 residues. V shed 2 bases and J 3 bases; nucleotides not matched to a gene: 13. CDR3 sequence (DNA): TGTGCCAGCAGCTTACGGGGGACAGGGCCCGTTTCATACACTGAAGCTTTCTTT. Protein product: CASSLRGTGPVSYTEAFF.

The chain links TRBV15 to TRBJ1-5; D perhaps matches TRBD1 (6 bases). Germline CDR1 reads LNHNV; CDR2 reads YYDKDF (reference sequence). The V and J ends lost 1 base and 4 bases respectively, with 23 bases between them. There are 19 residues in the CDR3. CDR3 residues: CATSRAGTRGGRNNQPQHF. CDR3 bases: TGTGCCACCAGCAGAGCGGGGACAAGGGGGGGTAGGAATAATCAGCCCCAGCATTTT. The variable domain in full, completed from reference TRBV15 and TRBJ1-5, reads DAMVIQNPRYQVTQFGKPVTLSCSQTLNHNVMYWYQQKSSQAPKLLFHYYDKDFNNEADTPDNFQSRRPNTSFCFLDIRSPGLGDTAMYLCATSRAGTRGGRNNQPQHFGDGTRLSIL.

The chain combines TRBV4-3 with TRBJ2-7; perhaps TRBD1 as D (5 bases). V dropped 0 bases and J dropped 4 bases, with 13 bases sitting between them. Germline V gene sequence: CDR1 LGHNA, CDR2 YSLEER. This CDR3 comprises 15 residues. The chain's CDR3 is CASSQDQGTAYEQYF. The CDR3 DNA reads as TGCGCCAGCAGCCAAGATCAGGGCACGGCTTACGAGCAGTACTTC.

The CDR3 DNA reads as TGTGCCAGCAGCCCGACGGGACAGTCATATGGCTACACCTTC. Its protein is CASSPTGQSYGYTF. The V and J genes are TRBV7-3 and TRBJ1-2, with 7 bases lining up with TRBD1. CDR3 length equals 14 residues. V was pared by 5 bases and J by 5 bases, with 8 bases of the junction left unmatched. CDR1 and CDR2 from the germline V gene are SGHTA and FQGTGA. The whole variable domain, remainder taken from reference TRBV7-3 and TRBJ1-2, is GAGVSQTPSNKVTEKGKYVELRCDPISGHTALYWYRQSLGQGPEFLIYFQGTGAADDSGLPNDRFFAVRPEGSVSTLKIQRTERGDSAVYLCASSPTGQSYGYTFGSGTRLTVV.